A selection of T cell receptor beta chains follows, all from one sample in a study of CD8+CD57+ T cells in acquired aplastic anemia. TCRdb used MiXCR to reprocess the reads, holding one entry per CDR3 protein. The sample carries roughly 250,000 distinct CDR3 sequences, around 43% recorded once. Sequenced material: sorted CD4+, CD8+, or CD8+CD57+ T cells (not recorded which) from PBMCs. These receptors all come from a human donor with aplastic anemia. Both conserved end residues are part of each CDR3. A D gene is named only where the DNA matches it firmly. The size of a clone is reported for some rows only, either as once, few or many, or as a class for expanded clones.

V gene	J gene	clone size	D gene	CDR3 DNA	CDR3 protein
TRBV5-5	TRBJ2-5	many	-	TGTGCCAGCAGCTTGGGCCTCCAAGAGACCCAGTACTTC	CASSLGLQETQYF
TRBV7-2	TRBJ2-2	-	-	TGTGCCAGCAGCCAAGGAGGGGGGAGGGTGGACACCGGGGAGCTGTTTTTT	CASSQGGGRVDTGELFF
TRBV7-2	TRBJ1-6	-	-	TGTGCCAGCAGCTTAGGGACGAATAATTCACCCCTCCACTTT	CASSLGTNNSPLHF
TRBV6-1	TRBJ2-6	few	-	TGTGCCAGCAGCATTTCAGGGGCTGGGGCCAACGTCCTGACTTTC	CASSISGAGANVLTF
TRBV6-9	TRBJ1-5	many	TRBD1	TGTGCCAGCATAGAGGGGACAGGGAATCAGCCCCAGCATTTT	CASIEGTGNQPQHF
TRBV6-1	TRBJ1-2	-	TRBD1	TGTGCCAGCAGTGAATTTCGGACAGGGGGTCATGGCTACACCTTC	CASSEFRTGGHGYTF
TRBV20-1	TRBJ2-5	-	TRBD1	TGCAGTGCTAGAGATCGAGTGGCAGTGGGACAGGGGACCCAGTACTTC	CSARDRVAVGQGTQYF
TRBV20-1	TRBJ2-3	once	-	TGCAGCAAGACTACATATAGCACAGATACGCAGTATTTC	CSKTTYSTDTQYF
TRBV6-2/TRBV6-3	TRBJ1-4	many	-	TGTGCCAGCAGTTACTCGAGGAGTGGGACTAATGAAAAACTGTTTTTT	CASSYSRSGTNEKLFF
TRBV4-3	TRBJ2-7	many	-	TGCGCCAGCAGCCAGGGACTGGGGGGTTACGAGCAGTACTTC	CASSQGLGGYEQYF
TRBV5-8	TRBJ2-7	few	TRBD2	TGTGCCAGCAGCAATCCACCTAGCGGGAGGAAGGAGCAGTACTTC	CASSNPPSGRKEQYF
TRBV13	TRBJ1-2	many	TRBD1	TGTGCCAGCAGCTTAGTGAAGGGGGCTGGGGGCTACACCTTC	CASSLVKGAGGYTF
TRBV10-2	TRBJ2-1	-	-	TGCGCCAGCAGTGAGCACCCCGAGGAGCAGTTCTTC	CASSEHPEEQFF
TRBV5-5	TRBJ1-5	many	-	TGTGCCAGCAGCATTTCGCAGGAGAGCAATCAGCCCCAGCATTTT	CASSISQESNQPQHF
TRBV10-3	TRBJ2-1	once	TRBD2	TGTGCCATCAGTTGGACTAGCAGCCCGCCGAGTAGCTCCTACAATGAGCAGTTCTTC	CAISWTSSPPSSSYNEQFF
TRBV6-5	TRBJ1-4	few	TRBD1	TGTGCCAGCAGGTCCGACAGGGGCGCCGAAAAACTGTTTTTT	CASRSDRGAEKLFF
TRBV15	TRBJ2-7	many	-	TGTGCCACCAGCAGACGATCGAAGACCTACGAGCAGTACTTC	CATSRRSKTYEQYF
TRBV19	TRBJ1-1	-	TRBD1	TGTGCCAGTAGAACGACAGGGGCCAACACTGAAGCTTTCTTT	CASRTTGANTEAFF
TRBV10-1	TRBJ2-7	many	-	TGCGCCAGCAGAAGGGATGTATCGTCCTACGAGCAGTACTTC	CASRRDVSSYEQYF
TRBV19	TRBJ1-2	-	TRBD1	TGTGCCAGTATGGGGACAGGGGTCACCTGGGGTGGCTACACCTTC	CASMGTGVTWGGYTF
TRBV20-1	TRBJ2-1	-	TRBD2	TGCAGTGCCATCTCAGCGGGGGCTTCCAATGAGCAGTTCTTC	CSAISAGASNEQFF
TRBV20-1	TRBJ2-1	-	-	TGCAGTGCTAGATCGGAGGAGGCGGCGGATGAGCAGTTCTTC	CSARSEEAADEQFF
TRBV19	TRBJ1-1	-	-	TGTGCCAGTAGACGGCAGACGAACACTGAAGCTTTCTTT	CASRRQTNTEAFF
TRBV5-6	TRBJ2-5	many	TRBD1	TGTGCCAGCAGCTTGGGGGCAGGGGGCGAAGAGACCCAGTACTTC	CASSLGAGGEETQYF
TRBV20-1	TRBJ2-7	once	-	TGCAGTGCTAGAGTGTACGGGATCTACGAGCAGTACTTC	CSARVYGIYEQYF
TRBV9	TRBJ2-7	many	-	TGTGCCAGCAGCGTAGTGGACGGAGCCTACGAGCAGTACTTC	CASSVVDGAYEQYF
TRBV7-9	TRBJ2-3	-	TRBD1	TGTGCCAGCAGCTCCTCACCGGGACAGGTCGCAGATACGCAGTATTTT	CASSSSPGQVADTQYF
TRBV9	TRBJ2-7	many	TRBD1	TGTGCCAGCAGCGTAGGGACAGGGGAGGGCTACGAGCAGTACTTC	CASSVGTGEGYEQYF
TRBV6-6	TRBJ1-1	few	-	TGTGCCAGCAGTTGGGGCCGGGACAATGAAGCTTTCTTT	CASSWGRDNEAFF
TRBV10-3	TRBJ2-7	few	-	TGTGCCATCAGTGAGTCGTTGGCAGCCATCGAGCAGTACTTC	CAISESLAAIEQYF
TRBV5-1	TRBJ1-4	-	-	TGCGCCAGCAGCCAGAGAGGGTCATTT	CASSQRGSF
TRBV2	TRBJ2-7	many	-	TGTGCCAGCACCAACACTAGGGGGTACCTCGACGAGCGGTACTTC	CASTNTRGYLDERYF
TRBV29-1	TRBJ1-1	once	-	TGCAGCGTTTCCCTCGGGGGGAACACTGAAGCTTTCTTT	CSVSLGGNTEAFF
TRBV5-1	TRBJ2-1	-	TRBD1	TGCGCCAGCAGCTACGCCGGGACAGCCTACAATGAGCAGTTCTTC	CASSYAGTAYNEQFF
TRBV24-1	TRBJ2-1	-	TRBD2	TGTGCCACCAGTGATGTAGTAGCGGGAGTTGACAATGAGCAGTTCTTC	CATSDVVAGVDNEQFF
TRBV19	TRBJ1-2	-	TRBD1	TGTGCCAGTAGTAACATAGGCGGACAGGATGAAGGTGGAACCTTC	CASSNIGGQDEGGTF
TRBV25-1	TRBJ2-7	few	-	TGTGCCAGCAGTCGCAACCCGGGGGCATACGAGCAGTACTTC	CASSRNPGAYEQYF
TRBV25-1	TRBJ2-1	-	-	TGTGCCAGCAGTGATGGATCCGGGACATACGAGCAGTTCTTC	CASSDGSGTYEQFF
TRBV2	TRBJ2-7	many	TRBD2	TGTGCCAGCAGACTAGCGACCAACGAGCAGTACTTC	CASRLATNEQYF
TRBV19	TRBJ1-5	-	-	TGTGCCAGTAGGGATACAGGGATGAGGAGCAATCAGCCCCAGCATTTT	CASRDTGMRSNQPQHF
TRBV27	TRBJ2-3	-	-	TGTGCCAGCAGTCAGGGGACCTTGTGGGATACGAAGTATTTT	CASSQGTLWDTKYF
TRBV10-3	TRBJ2-3	-	-	TGTGCCATCAGACAGATGAGGGCAGGGGGCACAGATACGCAGTATTTT	CAIRQMRAGGTDTQYF
TRBV20-1	TRBJ1-5	once	TRBD1	TGCAGTGCTAGAGAGGGGACAGACAATCAGCCCCAGCATTTT	CSAREGTDNQPQHF
TRBV19	TRBJ1-1	many	-	TGTGCCAGTAGTCCTTCGATGAACACTGAAGCTTTCTTT	CASSPSMNTEAFF
TRBV4-1	TRBJ1-2	-	TRBD1	TGCGCCAGCAGCCAAGTTTACCCCGGGACAGGGTATGGCTACACCTTC	CASSQVYPGTGYGYTF
TRBV7-6	TRBJ2-7	few	-	TGTGCCAGCAGCTCAATGGACCGTGCCTACGAGCAGTACTTC	CASSSMDRAYEQYF
TRBV2	TRBJ2-7	many	TRBD1	TGTGCCAGCAGTGATGGACAGGGGGCCTACGAGCAGTACTTC	CASSDGQGAYEQYF
TRBV7-9	TRBJ2-7	-	-	TGTGCCAGCAGCTTCCGGGACGGGACATACGAGCAGTACTTC	CASSFRDGTYEQYF
TRBV2	TRBJ1-3	many	-	TGTGCCAGCAGTGAAAGCCGACCCGGGAGAATAAACACCATATATTTT	CASSESRPGRINTIYF
TRBV7-2	TRBJ2-6	-	-	TGTGCCAGCGGCCCCGACAGTCTCTCTGGGGCCAACGTCCTGACTTTC	CASGPDSLSGANVLTF
TRBV9	TRBJ2-7	few	TRBD2	TGTGCCAGCAGCCCCAACGCCAGGACTAGCGGGGACGAGCAGTACTTC	CASSPNARTSGDEQYF
TRBV7-8	TRBJ2-7	-	TRBD1	TGTGCCAGCAGCCCGACAGGGCCTTCCTACGAGCAGTACTTC	CASSPTGPSYEQYF
TRBV7-9	TRBJ2-5	once	-	TGTGCCAGCAGGGCGGGGTGTTTTGAGACCCAGTACTTC	CASRAGCFETQYF
TRBV27	TRBJ1-4	few	-	TGTGCCAGCAGTTTATTAGGTTCGGAGGAAAAACTGTTTTTT	CASSLLGSEEKLFF
TRBV7-3	TRBJ2-2	-	-	TGTGCCAGCAGCCACCGGGGCAGTCTCTCCTCCGGGGAGCTGTTTTTT	CASSHRGSLSSGELFF
TRBV29-1	TRBJ2-1	-	-	TGCAGCGTCATAACGGACAGGGAGGGCTTATACAATGAGCAGTTCTTC	CSVITDREGLYNEQFF
TRBV5-1	TRBJ2-2	-	-	TGCGCCAGCAGCTATCAGGGGAGGACCGGGGAGCTGTTTTTT	CASSYQGRTGELFF